These 10 T cell receptor beta chains originate from one sample sequenced in a study of cytomegalovirus exposure and HLA in healthy donors. Use of 60 Vbeta and 13 Jbeta primers characterized the PCR. The assay was immunoSEQ multiplex PCR, and TCRdb's table has in-frame clones only and misses some. The sample's table shows just under 90,000 clones. Sequenced input: PBMCs. These receptors were taken from a girl aged 5-17 years in good health and CMV-seropositive.

The CDR3 sequence: CASSFNRIPEAFF. The CDR3 region has the DNA TGTGCCAGCAGCTTTAACAGGATCCCAGAAGCTTTCTTT. The rearrangement links TRBV5-5 to TRBJ1-1; tentative D call: TRBD1 (5 bases). Germline loops: CDR1 SGHKS, CDR2 YYEKEE (reference sequence). Trimming took off 2 bases at V and 8 bases at J, with 13 bases between the two ends. The CDR3 loop spans 13 amino acids.

The CDR3 loop is CASSYVQGGTDTQYF. Written as DNA, the CDR3 is TGTGCCAGCAGTTACGTACAGGGAGGGACAGATACGCAGTATTTT. The V call is TRBV6-5, the J call TRBJ2-3; possibly TRBD2 for D (7 bases). V shed 2 bases and J shed 3 bases, with 12 bases lying between them. This CDR3 region has 15 residues. Germline CDR1 reads MNHEY; CDR2 reads SVGAGI.

J is TRBJ1-1 and V is TRBV6-1; D possibly corresponds to TRBD1 (6 bases). V was trimmed by 0 bases and J by 3 bases, leaving 8 bases between them. CDR1 and CDR2 from the germline V gene are MNHNS and SASEGT. This CDR3 is built from 14 residues. The CDR3 sequence is CASSEAKGDTEAFF. The CDR3, as DNA: TGTGCCAGCAGTGAAGCTAAGGGGGACACTGAAGCTTTCTTT.

This chain links TRBV5-5 with TRBJ1-1; 8 nucleotides align to TRBD1. The V gene end was trimmed by 4 bases and the J gene end by 2 bases; junction bases not matched to a gene: 7. This CDR3 spans 15 amino acids. Germline V gives CDR1 SGHKS, CDR2 YYEKEE (reference sequence). Here the CDR3 DNA reads TGTGCCAGCAGCGTGGGACAGGCCCACAACACTGAAGCTTTCTTT. Encoded protein: CASSVGQAHNTEAFF.

V is TRBV6-5 and J is TRBJ1-6; no definite D call. Germline assignment: CDR1 MNHEY and CDR2 SVGAGI. This CDR3 is built from 14 residues. V lost 4 bases and J lost 5, with 9 bases in between. In nucleotides, the CDR3 is TGTGCCAGCAGTTCATTACAGAATAATTCACCCCTCCACTTT. Amino acid sequence: CASSSLQNNSPLHF.

The chain links TRBV2 to TRBJ1-1; possible D gene TRBD1, 5 bases. Germline V lookup: CDR1 SNHLY, CDR2 FYNNEI. CDR3 length: 14 amino acids. V dropped 11 bases and J dropped 0 bases, with 16 bases sitting between them. CDR3 DNA: TGTGCCGTCCACCGACAGTTCATGAACACTGAAGCTTTCTTT. Translation: CAVHRQFMNTEAFF.

The chain joins TRBV9 to TRBJ1-3; D gene ambiguous. This CDR3 contains 16 residues. V lost 0 bases and J lost 2, with 12 bases in between. Germline V gives CDR1 SGDLS, CDR2 YYNGEE. In DNA form, the CDR3 reads TGTGCCAGCAGCGTAGGCCGTGATGGCCCTGGAAACACCATATATTTT. Its translation: CASSVGRDGPGNTIYF.

This chain uses TRBV7-9 with TRBJ1-3; the D gene is possibly TRBD1 (6 bases). Trimming took off 1 base at V and 0 bases at J, with 10 bases between the two ends. CDR3 length: 16 amino acids. The germline CDR1 and CDR2 sequences are SEHNR and FQNEAQ (reference sequence). CDR3 in amino acids: CASSLVEGDSGNTIYF. In DNA form, the CDR3 reads TGTGCCAGCAGCTTAGTCGAGGGGGACTCTGGAAACACCATATATTTT.

The chain employs TRBV11-2 and TRBJ2-7; D assignment may be TRBD1 or TRBD2 (5 bases each). Germline V gene data show CDR1 as SGHAT and CDR2 as FQNNGV. Trimming removed 5 bases at V and 6 bases at J, with 17 bases between. The CDR3 extends over 14 amino acids. The CDR3 sequence: CASSLGHGIAEQYF. Written as DNA, the CDR3 is TGTGCCAGCAGCCTAGGACACGGGATTGCCGAGCAGTACTTC. Full variable domain (outside the CDR3, taken from reference TRBV11-2 and TRBJ2-7): EAGVAQSPRYKIIEKRQSVAFWCNPISGHATLYWYQQILGQGPKLLIQFQNNGVVDDSQLPKDRFSAERLKGVDSTLKIQPAKLEDSAVYLCASSLGHGIAEQYFGPGTRLTVT.

The rearrangement uses TRBV15 and TRBJ2-2; TRBD1 aligns across 9 bases. Germline V CDR1 and CDR2: LNHNV, YYDKDF (reference sequence). This CDR3 is 16 amino acids long. V shed 1 base, J shed 6 bases, and the junction held 6 bases outside the gene matches. This CDR3 reads CATSRVLDRGAGELFF. CDR3 coding DNA: TGTGCCACCAGCAGAGTTCTGGACAGGGGTGCCGGGGAGCTGTTTTTT.